The following is a TCR beta chain sequence with its context. This specimen comes from a study of blood T cell repertoires in COVID-19. The ends were cut back, 7 bases at V and 9 bases at J, with 16 bases in the middle. The CDR3 extends over 12 amino acids. The germline V gene encodes CDR1 GTSNPN and CDR2 SVGIG (reference sequence). Clones were sequenced by immunoSEQ multiplex PCR, and TCRdb holds only the in-frame ones, with some missing. The profile shows 110,000 to 150,000 clones, nearly 90% of them singletons. The receptor comes from a man between 65 and 79 years old with acute or convalescent COVID-19. Sequenced sample: peripheral blood. J is TRBJ2-1 and V is TRBV30; a weak D match, TRBD2 (6 bases). This CDR3 reads CALGLERGEQFF. The CDR3 region has the DNA TGTGCCTTGGGACTGGAAAGGGGTGAGCAGTTCTTC.